This T cell receptor (beta chain) was profiled in a study of blood T cell repertoires in COVID-19. Study as a whole: The United States, Italy and Spain were the sources of the acute and convalescent COVID-19 samples. From T cells, B-cell-depleted T cells, or PBMCs came the material, which was cDNA or gDNA.

Using immunoSEQ multiplex PCR, the repertoire was profiled, and TCRdb retains in-frame clones only, with some absent. The table records some 16,000 clones, around 86% of them present only once. V gave up 3 bases and J gave up 5 bases, with 7 bases separating them. Per germline, CDR1 SGHVS and CDR2 FNYEAQ. This CDR3 has 12 amino acids. The J gene is TRBJ2-5, the V gene TRBV7-6; D is possibly TRBD1 (5 bases). This receptor was identified in a man in his sixties with acute or convalescent COVID-19. The sample taken for sequencing was peripheral blood. In DNA, the CDR3 is TGTGCCAGCAGCTTTTCAGGGGAGACCCAGTACTTC. Translation gives CASSFSGETQYF. Using reference TRBV7-6 and TRBJ2-5 for the parts outside the CDR3, the full variable domain is GAGVSQSPRYKVTKRGQDVALRCDPISGHVSLYWYRQALGQGPEFLTYFNYEAQQDKSGLPNDRFSAERPEGSISTLTIQRTEQRDSAMYRCASSFSGETQYFGPGTRLLVL.